This entry lists 30 T cell receptor beta chains sequenced from one sample in a study of blood T cell repertoires in COVID-19. This table comes from immunoSEQ multiplex PCR, and its TCRdb copy is limited to in-frame clones, with some not included. The profile covers roughly 86,000 clones, with more than 75% appearing a single time and more than 4% taken by the ten largest. The sample consisted of peripheral blood. The receptors originated from a man in his forties or fifties with acute or convalescent COVID-19.

The chain joins TRBV6-5 to TRBJ2-2; the match to TRBD1 covers 7 bases. Losses at the gene ends were 7 bases for V and 7 bases for J; bases not matched to a gene: 6. This CDR3 contains 13 residues. Germline V gene data show CDR1 as MNHEY and CDR2 as SVGAGI. CDR3 region: CASTVQGSGELFF. The DNA for the CDR3 is TGTGCCAGCACTGTACAGGGGAGCGGGGAGCTGTTTTTT.

The chain uses TRBV2 and TRBJ2-5; D might be TRBD2 (5 bases). The CDR3 contains 13 residues. Germline lookup yields CDR1 SNHLY and CDR2 FYNNEI. V was shortened by 6 bases and J by 10 bases, with 18 bases between the two germline ends. CDR3 nucleotides: TGTGCCAGCAGGGACCGGGCCCCTGGAGGCCAGTACTTC. It translates to CASRDRAPGGQYF.

The rearrangement uses TRBV6-2 or TRBV6-3 and TRBJ2-1; D gene uncertain. The ends were cut back, 2 bases at V and 5 bases at J, with 7 bases in the middle. CDR1 is MNHEY, CDR2 SVGEGT, per germline. CDR3 length: 13 amino acids. For the CDR3, the DNA is TGTGCCAGCAGTTACCCTAATGACAATGAGCAGTTCTTC. It is translated as CASSYPNDNEQFF.

The gene calls are TRBV15 and TRBJ2-1; 10 positions match TRBD2. Germline CDR1 LNHNV, CDR2 YYDKDF (reference sequence). This CDR3 is built from 15 residues. The V and J ends lost 2 bases and 4 bases, in that order; junction bases with no gene match: 2. The CDR3 here is CATSRPLAGYNEQFF. The CDR3 DNA reads as TGTGCCACCAGCAGACCACTAGCGGGGTACAATGAGCAGTTCTTC. Full variable domain (rest looked up from reference TRBV15 and TRBJ2-1): DAMVIQNPRYQVTQFGKPVTLSCSQTLNHNVMYWYQQKSSQAPKLLFHYYDKDFNNEADTPDNFQSRRPNTSFCFLDIRSPGLGDTAMYLCATSRPLAGYNEQFFGPGTRLTVL.

The V and J genes are TRBV5-1 and TRBJ2-7; 8 positions match TRBD1. With V trimmed by 0 bases and J by 3 bases, 2 bases remained unmatched. The germline CDR1 and CDR2 sequences are SGHRS and YFSETQ. The CDR3 covers 14 residues. CDR3 protein: CASSLGGTGYEQYF. CDR3 DNA: TGCGCCAGCAGCTTGGGGGGGACAGGCTACGAGCAGTACTTC.

The chain couples TRBV12-3 or TRBV12-4 to TRBJ1-2, with D possibly matching TRBD1 (5 bases). The CDR3 has 12 residues. Trimming cost V 5 bases and J 7 bases, with 11 bases left between them. CDR3 protein: CASSRRQSGYTF. In DNA form, the CDR3 reads TGTGCCAGCAGTCGAAGACAGAGTGGCTACACCTTC.

The chain joins TRBV18 to TRBJ2-2; tentative D call: TRBD2 (5 bases). V lost 0 bases and J 6 bases, leaving 11 bases between the germline ends. Germline assignment: CDR1 KGHSH and CDR2 LQKENI. The CDR3 is 15 amino acids. CDR3 in amino acids: CASSPPRALAGELFF. The CDR3 bases are TGTGCCAGCTCACCACCGAGGGCGTTGGCCGGGGAGCTGTTTTTT.

CDR3 residues: CASSDGDRVRGYTF. DNA for the CDR3: TGTGCCAGCAGTGATGGGGACAGGGTTCGTGGCTACACCTTC. The genes are TRBV6-1 and TRBJ1-2; TRBD1 matches 9 bases. This CDR3 region has 14 residues. Looked up from germline, CDR1 is MNHNS and CDR2 is SASEGT. J was trimmed by 7 bases and V by 3 bases; bases with no gene match: 6.

CDR3 bases: TGTGCCAGCAGCGTGATTACAGGGGGCGCCTACAATGAGCAGTTCTTC. Protein product: CASSVITGGAYNEQFF. The chain employs TRBV27 and TRBJ2-1; the match to TRBD1 covers 9 bases. CDR1 is MNHEY and CDR2 is SMNVEV in the germline V gene (reference sequence). This CDR3 region has 16 residues. Losses at the gene ends were 6 bases for V and 2 bases for J; bases not matched to a gene: 8.

CDR3 amino acids: CASRGQGSYEQYF. For the CDR3, the DNA is TGTGCCAGCCGCGGACAGGGGTCTTACGAGCAGTACTTC. This rearrangement joins TRBV7-9 to TRBJ2-7; 9 nucleotides match TRBD1. The CDR3 spans 13 residues. Trimming removed 8 bases from V and 4 bases from J; junction bases left unmatched: 6. Per germline, CDR1 SEHNR and CDR2 FQNEAQ (reference sequence).

Only one count was recorded for this clone. The V call is TRBV9, the J call TRBJ1-3; D gene unclear. Germline CDR1 SGDLS, CDR2 YYNGEE. With 0 bases removed from V and 0 bases from J, the gap between germline ends came to 13 bases. This CDR3 is 17 amino acids long. In nucleotides, the CDR3 is TGTGCCAGCAGCGTAGCTGGGCGCCAGAGCTCTGGAAACACCATATATTTT. It translates to CASSVAGRQSSGNTIYF.

This chain uses TRBV4-2 with TRBJ2-1, with TRBD1 matching 9 bases. The V gene end was trimmed by 1 base and the J gene end by 8 bases; junction bases not matched to a gene: 12. The CDR3 has 17 residues. Germline CDR1 is LGHNA and CDR2 is YNFKEQ. The DNA of the CDR3 is TGTGCCAGCAGCCAAGTTCAAGCCGGACAGGGGAGAGATGAGCAGTTCTTC. It specifies CASSQVQAGQGRDEQFF.

The chain recombines TRBV6-2 or TRBV6-3 with TRBJ2-1; D perhaps matches TRBD1 (5 bases). V dropped 4 bases and J dropped 4 bases, with 8 bases sitting between them. Germline-derived CDR1 and CDR2 are MNHEY and SVGEGT. CDR3 size: 13 residues. CDR3 sequence: CASSLGAYNEQFF. CDR3 bases: TGTGCCAGCAGTTTAGGGGCGTACAATGAGCAGTTCTTC.

V and J are TRBV25-1 and TRBJ1-1; 7 bases agree with TRBD1. This CDR3 spans 15 amino acids. The J segment lost 4 bases and the V segment lost 5 bases, leaving 10 bases of the junction unmatched. The germline V gene encodes CDR1 MGHDK and CDR2 SYGVNS. In nucleotides, the CDR3 is TGTGCCAGCAGTAAGCAGGGGGTAGGGGGCACTGAAGCTTTCTTT. Residues: CASSKQGVGGTEAFF.

The rearrangement links TRBV6-5 to TRBJ2-1; 8 positions match TRBD2. Germline CDR1 is MNHEY and CDR2 is SVGAGI. The V gene end was trimmed by 0 bases and the J gene end by 4 bases; junction bases not matched to a gene: 5. The CDR3 extends over 16 amino acids. This CDR3 is CASSYSGGGLYNEQFF. The CDR3 nucleotides read TGTGCCAGCAGTTACTCTGGCGGGGGGCTATACAATGAGCAGTTCTTC.

This chain links TRBV27 with TRBJ1-3; 8 bases match TRBD1. CDR3 length: 14 residues. Germline lookup yields CDR1 MNHEY and CDR2 SMNVEV (reference sequence). The J segment lost 8 bases and the V segment lost 6 bases, leaving 9 bases of the junction unmatched. The CDR3 DNA is TGTGCCAGCAGCCGGACAGGGCGTCGGGACACCATATATTTT. It is translated as CASSRTGRRDTIYF.

The chain links TRBV15 to TRBJ1-2; D unclear. V was clipped by 0 bases and J by 7 bases, with 15 bases between them. The CDR3 is 15 residues long. Germline loops: CDR1 LNHNV, CDR2 YYDKDF (reference sequence). CDR3 amino acids: CATSRDLLEGGGYTF. CDR3 nucleotides: TGTGCCACCAGCAGAGATCTTCTGGAGGGTGGTGGCTACACCTTC.

The CDR3 region has the DNA TGTGCCAGCAGTTACTCATGGGCTCTCAGGGGGGAAAAACTGTTTTTT. Its translation: CASSYSWALRGEKLFF. V usage is TRBV6-5 and J usage is TRBJ1-4; 7 bases line up with TRBD1. Germline assignment: CDR1 MNHEY and CDR2 SVGAGI. J gave up 8 bases and V 0 bases, and 9 bases lay outside the gene matches. CDR3 length: 16 residues.

The chain combines TRBV6-1 with TRBJ2-1; possibly TRBD1 for D (6 bases). Germline loops: CDR1 MNHNS, CDR2 SASEGT. The CDR3 totals 15 residues. The germline V and J ends were trimmed by 1 base and 1 base, with 8 bases remaining between them. The CDR3 bases are TGTGCCAGCAGTGAAGTCCAGGGGTCCTACAATGAGCAGTTCTTC. Translated, it gives CASSEVQGSYNEQFF.

The chain carries TRBV7-9 and TRBJ2-1, with 8 bases that match TRBD2. Per the germline V gene, CDR1 is SEHNR and CDR2 is FQNEAQ (reference sequence). The junction had 21 bases not matched to a gene; V was cut back by 5 bases and J by 6 bases. The CDR3 extends over 19 amino acids. In DNA form, the CDR3 reads TGTGCCAGCAGCCTCTTTTTGCGGGGGGTGAAGATTAGACCCAATGAGCAGTTCTTC. This codes for CASSLFLRGVKIRPNEQFF.

The V gene is TRBV19, the J gene TRBJ2-7, with 7 bases fitting TRBD1. Germline CDR1 is LNHDA and CDR2 is SQIVND (reference sequence). The CDR3 is 13 residues long. V lost 8 bases to trimming and J lost 5 bases; unmatched junction nucleotides: 9. CDR3 protein: CASVDRDQHEQYF. In nucleotides, the CDR3 is TGTGCCAGTGTCGACAGGGATCAACACGAGCAGTACTTC.

About this clone: This sample also contains other DNA sequences that code for the same CDR3. In nucleotides, the CDR3 is TGTGCCAGCAGGGAGAACATGAACACTGAAGCTTTCTTT. It yields the protein CASRENMNTEAFF. The J gene is TRBJ1-1, the V gene TRBV6-5; D is ambiguous. The V gene's germline CDR1 is MNHEY and CDR2 SVGAGI. Trimming shortened V by 6 bases and J by 0 bases, and 8 bases separated the two germline ends. The CDR3 totals 13 residues.

This chain connects TRBV3-1 (or the pseudogene TRBV3-2) to TRBJ1-1; 7 nucleotides line up with TRBD1. The CDR3 sequence is 15 residues long. The trim removed 1 base at V and 9 bases at J, leaving 11 bases unmatched. Germline CDR1 reads LGHDT; CDR2 reads YNNKEL (reference sequence). The CDR3 spells CASSQGDSTQGKAFF. CDR3 DNA sequence: TGTGCCAGCAGCCAAGGGGACAGCACCCAGGGGAAAGCTTTCTTT.

The rearrangement links TRBV5-1 to TRBJ1-2; D perhaps matches TRBD1 (6 bases). This CDR3 region has 13 residues. Deletions cut 0 bases from V and 8 bases from J, with 11 bases between. Germline assignment: CDR1 SGHRS and CDR2 YFSETQ. CDR3 nucleotide sequence: TGCGCCAGCAGCTTGGCCGGGGGGCGAGGCTACACCTTC. This translates into CASSLAGGRGYTF.

V usage is TRBV3-1 (or the pseudogene TRBV3-2) and J usage is TRBJ2-3; a possible D gene is TRBD2 (6 bases). This CDR3 spans 13 amino acids. Germline V gene data show CDR1 as LGHDT and CDR2 as YNNKEL (reference sequence). With 3 bases removed from V and 4 bases from J, the gap between germline ends came to 8 bases. DNA for the CDR3: TGTGCCAGCAGCCAGGCTAGCGCAGATACGCAGTATTTT. It codes for CASSQASADTQYF.

A few counts support this clone. The chain uses TRBV30 and TRBJ1-3; D is unresolved. This CDR3 has 15 amino acids. Germline V lookup: CDR1 GTSNPN, CDR2 SVGIG (reference sequence). V gave up 4 bases and J gave up 0 bases, with 13 bases separating them. The CDR3 DNA reads as TGTGCCTGGAAGGTCAGGCCTTCCTCTGGAAACACCATATATTTT. It specifies CAWKVRPSSGNTIYF.

The rearrangement uses TRBV15 and TRBJ1-1; D perhaps matches TRBD1 (5 bases). Germline assignment: CDR1 LNHNV and CDR2 YYDKDF (reference sequence). The V gene lost 3 bases and the J gene lost 6 bases, with 17 bases spanning the gap. The CDR3 extends over 15 amino acids. The DNA of the CDR3 is TGTGCCACCAGCAGGGACATGGACCTTTATTCTGAAGCTTTCTTT. Translated, it gives CATSRDMDLYSEAFF. Drawing the rest from reference TRBV15 and TRBJ1-1, the complete variable domain is DAMVIQNPRYQVTQFGKPVTLSCSQTLNHNVMYWYQQKSSQAPKLLFHYYDKDFNNEADTPDNFQSRRPNTSFCFLDIRSPGLGDTAMYLCATSRDMDLYSEAFFGQGTRLTVV.

The chain carries TRBV6-5 and TRBJ2-2; D is ambiguous. Germline V CDR1 and CDR2: MNHEY, SVGAGI. V was shortened by 7 bases and J by 0 bases, with 12 bases between the two germline ends. This CDR3 region has 15 residues. CDR3 nucleotides: TGTGCCAGCAACCCAAACCAGGCGAACACCGGGGAGCTGTTTTTT. This gives the protein CASNPNQANTGELFF.

The chain carries TRBV7-2 and TRBJ2-2; TRBD1 is a possible D gene (5 bases). Looked up from germline, CDR1 is SGHTA and CDR2 is FQGNSA. Trimming took off 1 base at V and 6 bases at J, with 6 bases between the two ends. The CDR3 is 13 amino acids. CDR3 amino acids: CASSLEGAGELFF. In DNA form, the CDR3 reads TGTGCCAGCAGCTTAGAAGGGGCCGGGGAGCTGTTTTTT.

Written as DNA, the CDR3 is TGTGCCAGCAGTGACCAGGGCGGGAGCTCCTACAATGAGCAGTTCTTC. Its translation is CASSDQGGSSYNEQFF. This rearrangement joins TRBV2 to TRBJ2-1; 7 bases line up with TRBD2. The CDR3 runs to 16 residues. The J segment lost 0 bases and the V segment lost 3 bases, leaving 5 bases of the junction unmatched. CDR1 is SNHLY and CDR2 is FYNNEI in the germline V gene.